Below, 9 T cell receptor beta chains from the same sample are listed, as sequenced in a study of shared clonotypes between healthy human individuals. Generated by immunoSEQ multiplex PCR, the TCRdb table keeps only in-frame clones and is missing some. The table includes about a million clones, roughly 80% detected once. Sequencing was carried out using memory CD4+ T cells from PBMCs. Sample subset: CD45RA-negative fraction. The source of these receptors is a man between 18 and 35 years old in good health. Some clones in this sample may be carry-over from other donors' samples.

The chain uses TRBV28 and TRBJ2-3; D assignment may be TRBD1 or TRBD2 (5 bases each). CDR3 length: 15 residues. In germline, CDR1 is MDHEN, CDR2 SYDVKM. V was cut by 4 bases and J by 1 base, with 12 bases left in between. The DNA of the CDR3 is TGTGCCAGCAGTTCGCGGAGAGGGGGCACAGATACGCAGTATTTT. Protein product: CASSSRRGGTDTQYF.

The rearrangement joins TRBV28 to TRBJ1-4, with D hard to call. V dropped 8 bases and J dropped 4 bases, with 8 bases sitting between them. The CDR3 length is 12 residues. Looked up from germline, CDR1 is MDHEN and CDR2 is SYDVKM. The CDR3 bases are TGTGCCAGCGACGACCATAATGAAAAACTGTTTTTT. Translation: CASDDHNEKLFF. The full variable domain, rest sourced from reference TRBV28 and TRBJ1-4, is DVKVTQSSRYLVKRTGEKVFLECVQDMDHENMFWYRQDPGLGLRLIYFSYDVKMKEKGDIPEGYSVSREKKERFSLILESASTNQTSMYLCASDDHNEKLFFGSGTQLSVL.

This clone showed up just a few times. The genes are TRBV5-1 and TRBJ2-1; the match to TRBD2 covers 11 bases. CDR1 and CDR2 (germline): SGHRS, YFSETQ. After removal of 2 bases from V and 3 bases from J, the junction contained 4 bases not matched to a gene. The CDR3 is 16 residues long. The chain's CDR3 is CASSFPGTSGYNEQFF. The CDR3 nucleotides read TGCGCCAGCAGCTTTCCCGGGACTAGCGGCTACAATGAGCAGTTCTTC. Variable domain in full (rest from reference TRBV5-1 and TRBJ2-1): KAGVTQTPRYLIKTRGQQVTLSCSPISGHRSVSWYQQTPGQGLQFLFEYFSETQRNKGNFPGRFSGRQFSNSRSEMNVSTLELGDSALYLCASSFPGTSGYNEQFFGPGTRLTVL.

This clone was observed a single time. V and J are TRBV9 and TRBJ2-1, with D unresolved. The V gene lost 4 bases and the J gene lost 7 bases, with 15 bases spanning the gap. CDR3 size: 14 residues. CDR1 is SGDLS, CDR2 YYNGEE, per germline. CDR3 nucleotide sequence: TGTGCCAGCAGCCGTACCTTGTCTGGGAATGAGCAGTTCTTC. It translates to CASSRTLSGNEQFF.

In this sample, this clone turned up a few times. The V and J genes are TRBV7-3 and TRBJ1-4; 8 bases line up with TRBD1. The CDR3 is made up of 16 amino acids. Germline loops: CDR1 SGHTA, CDR2 FQGTGA. V was clipped by 4 bases and J by 5 bases; unmatched bases: 9. The CDR3 nucleotides are TGTGCCAGCAGCTGGATGAACGGGACAGGAAATGAAAAACTGTTTTTT. Protein: CASSWMNGTGNEKLFF.

The count of this clone is one. CDR3 sequence (DNA): TGTGCCAGCAGTTTCTCCTCCCAAGGCAATCAGCCCCAGCATTTT. This gives the protein CASSFSSQGNQPQHF. The J gene is TRBJ1-5, the V gene TRBV28; D call uncertain. The V and J ends lost 3 bases and 2 bases respectively, with 11 bases between them. The CDR3 spans 15 residues. Germline V lookup: CDR1 MDHEN, CDR2 SYDVKM. Full variable domain (missing parts from reference TRBV28 and TRBJ1-5): DVKVTQSSRYLVKRTGEKVFLECVQDMDHENMFWYRQDPGLGLRLIYFSYDVKMKEKGDIPEGYSVSREKKERFSLILESASTNQTSMYLCASSFSSQGNQPQHFGDGTRLSIL.

The CDR3 nucleotides read TGCGCCAGCGGGACAGTCGCGGGGTCTTACGAGCAGTACTTC. Amino acids: CASGTVAGSYEQYF. The rearrangement uses TRBV5-1 and TRBJ2-7; possible D gene TRBD1, 7 bases. The CDR3 totals 14 residues. Trimming cost V 7 bases and J 4 bases, with 18 bases left between them. From germline, CDR1 is SGHRS and CDR2 YFSETQ.

This chain links TRBV4-2 with TRBJ1-5; TRBD1 might be the D (5 bases). Trimming left V 3 bases short and J 3 bases short, with 9 bases between. Germline V CDR1 and CDR2: LGHNA, YNFKEQ. The CDR3 sequence is 14 residues long. CDR3 nucleotide sequence: TGTGCCAGCAGCCAGGGGACTACCAATCAGCCCCAGCATTTT. Its translation is CASSQGTTNQPQHF.

This clone was detected ten times or more. Other DNA sequences in this sample translate to the same CDR3. The chain combines TRBV5-6 with TRBJ1-2; 9 bases match TRBD1. Germline V lookup: CDR1 SGHDT, CDR2 YYEEEE. There are 15 residues in the CDR3. V lost 4 bases and J lost 4; bases outside the gene matches: 8. The CDR3 nucleotides are TGTGCCAGCAGCCCGATCCCGACAGGGGGCTATGGCTACACCTTC. Translating it yields CASSPIPTGGYGYTF.